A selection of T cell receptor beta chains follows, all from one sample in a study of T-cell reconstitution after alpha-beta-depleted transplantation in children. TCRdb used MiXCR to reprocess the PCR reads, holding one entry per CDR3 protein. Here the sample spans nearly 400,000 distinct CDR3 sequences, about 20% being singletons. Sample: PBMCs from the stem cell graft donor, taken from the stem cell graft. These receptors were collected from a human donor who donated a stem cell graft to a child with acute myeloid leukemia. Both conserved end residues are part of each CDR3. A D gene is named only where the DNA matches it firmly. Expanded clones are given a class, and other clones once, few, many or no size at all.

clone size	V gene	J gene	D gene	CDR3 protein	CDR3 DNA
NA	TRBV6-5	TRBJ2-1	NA	CASSYRFLNHNEQFF	TGTGCCAGCAGTTATCGGTTCCTAAACCACAATGAGCAGTTCTTC
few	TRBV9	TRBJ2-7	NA	CASSVEKGGLGEQYF	TGTGCCAGCAGCGTAGAGAAGGGGGGTTTAGGGGAGCAGTACTTC
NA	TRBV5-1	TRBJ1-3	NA	CASSLWESSGNTIYF	TGCGCCAGCAGCTTGTGGGAGAGCTCTGGAAACACCATATATTTT
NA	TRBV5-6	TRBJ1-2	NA	CASSVDTYGYTF	TGTGCCAGCAGCGTGGATACCTATGGCTACACCTTC
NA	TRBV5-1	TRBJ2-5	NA	CASSFTLSSGVHQETQYF	TGCGCCAGCAGCTTTACTCTTTCGTCGGGGGTTCACCAAGAGACCCAGTACTTC
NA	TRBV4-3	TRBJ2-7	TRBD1	CASSQDVGQADYEQYF	TGCGCCAGCAGCCAAGATGTAGGACAGGCTGATTACGAGCAGTACTTC
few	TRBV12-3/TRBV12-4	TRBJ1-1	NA	CASSRAQTREAFF	TGTGCCAGCAGCCGGGCCCAGACGCGGGAAGCTTTCTTT
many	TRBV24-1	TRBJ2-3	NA	CATSDLGIGDTQYF	TGTGCCACCAGTGATCTGGGAATCGGAGATACGCAGTATTTT
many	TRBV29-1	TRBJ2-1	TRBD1	CSVGGQGAQLYNEQFF	TGCAGCGTGGGAGGTCAGGGGGCTCAGCTATACAATGAGCAGTTCTTC
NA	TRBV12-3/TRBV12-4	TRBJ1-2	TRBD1	CASSLAHRGHSYGYTF	TGTGCCAGCAGCCTCGCTCACAGGGGGCATAGCTATGGCTACACCTTC
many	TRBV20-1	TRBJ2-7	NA	CSATDRDNYEQYF	TGCAGTGCTACCGATCGGGACAACTACGAGCAGTACTTC
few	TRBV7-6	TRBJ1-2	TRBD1	CASSLGGTGRLGYTF	TGTGCCAGCAGCTTAGGAGGGACAGGGAGGTTGGGCTACACCTTC
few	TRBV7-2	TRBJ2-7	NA	CASSLYAGSAYEQYF	TGTGCCAGCAGCTTATATGCCGGTTCCGCCTACGAGCAGTACTTC
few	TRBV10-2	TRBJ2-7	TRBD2	CASSALAGKYEQYF	TGCGCCAGCAGTGCGCTAGCGGGGAAGTACGAGCAGTACTTC
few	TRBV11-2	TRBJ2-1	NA	CASSLDGGLREQFF	TGTGCCAGCAGCTTAGATGGGGGTCTTCGTGAGCAGTTCTTC
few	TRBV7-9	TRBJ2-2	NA	CASSPRPRSAGELFF	TGTGCCAGCAGCCCCCGCCCGAGGTCAGCCGGGGAGCTGTTTTTT
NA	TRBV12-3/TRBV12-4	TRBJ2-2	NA	CASTEGRYTGELFF	TGTGCCAGTACGGAGGGGAGGTACACCGGGGAGCTGTTTTTT
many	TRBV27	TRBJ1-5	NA	CASSLLQLGNQPQHF	TGTGCCAGCAGTTTACTACAGTTGGGCAATCAGCCCCAGCATTTT
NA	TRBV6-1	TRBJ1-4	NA	CASNPGGGEKLFF	TGTGCCAGCAACCCGGGGGGAGGAGAAAAACTGTTTTTT
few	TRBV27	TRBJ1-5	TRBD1	CASSSRGMSQPQHF	TGTGCCAGCAGTTCCAGGGGGATGAGTCAGCCCCAGCATTTT
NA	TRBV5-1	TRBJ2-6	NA	CASSLVGPGANVLTF	TGCGCCAGCAGCTTGGTGGGACCTGGGGCCAACGTCCTGACTTTC
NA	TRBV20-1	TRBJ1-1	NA	CSARGTRTPDTEAFF	TGCAGTGCTAGAGGGACCCGAACTCCGGACACTGAAGCTTTCTTT